This T cell receptor (beta chain) appears in the sequencing data of a study of cytomegalovirus exposure and HLA in healthy donors. CDR3 length: 14 amino acids. V lost 0 bases to trimming and J lost 8 bases, with 11 bases between them. The germline V gene has CDR1 LNHNV and CDR2 YYDKDF (reference sequence). Primers: 60 Vbeta forward and 13 Jbeta reverse. TCRdb's copy holds only in-frame clones and misses some; the assay was immunoSEQ multiplex PCR. There are some 160,000 clones in the sample; around three quarters occur only once, and approximately 1.6% lies in the top ten. This sequence was found in a woman aged 25 to 39 in good health and CMV-seronegative. The sequencing input was PBMCs. The chain has TRBV15 and TRBJ2-4; D ambiguous. CDR3 in amino acids: CATSRDLSADIQYF. In DNA form, the CDR3 reads TGTGCCACCAGCAGAGATCTCTCCGCGGACATTCAGTACTTC.